This T cell receptor beta chain was captured in a study of cytomegalovirus exposure and HLA in healthy donors. Notes on this clone: Its antigen is undetermined.

Whole-study results and caveats: Roughly even sequencing depth across donors was the assumption behind the presence/absence analyses. For most subjects, TCR beta sequences were reported to predict HLA-A and HLA-B alleles with accuracy. The listing of roughly 160 TCR beta chains classed them as cytomegalovirus-associated. Confirmation was obtained in vitro that a few CMV-associated chains are specific for CMV antigens.

With 60 Vbeta and 13 Jbeta primers, the PCR was carried out. Only in-frame clones appear in the TCRdb table, and some are missing; sequencing was by immunoSEQ multiplex PCR. Of 200,000 to 250,000 clones in the sample, 77% are singletons; the top ten hold roughly 2.5%. This CDR3 spans 14 amino acids. Germline V CDR1 and CDR2: MGHDK, SYGVNS. V was pared by 6 bases and J by 6 bases, with 5 bases of the junction left unmatched. The chain couples TRBV25-1 to TRBJ2-2; 9 positions agree with TRBD1. This clonotype originated in a woman aged 60 to 75 in good health and CMV-seropositive. The source material was PBMCs. CDR3: CASRGTGFPGELFF. The CDR3 bases are TGTGCCAGCAGAGGGACAGGGTTCCCCGGGGAGCTGTTTTTT.